The 28 T cell receptor beta chains below were found in one sample sequenced in a study of control samples from healthy donors and cancer patients (dated by TCRdb to between 2020 and 2021). The method behind the library was the immunoSEQ multiplex PCR assay. What TCRdb holds here is the immuneACCESS table cut down to in-frame rearrangements. Part of the clones is not present; checked against another copy, under half of the missing clones reflect an unresolved V gene, and the others are unexplained. This sample comprises about 70,000 clones, over 70% of them detected only once. In total, the top ten clones hold 25% to 35% of the sample. Source material: blood. These receptors were obtained from a man aged 50-60 years in good health.

The V call is TRBV3-1 (or the pseudogene TRBV3-2), the J call TRBJ2-7, with 8 bases lining up with TRBD1. The CDR3 is 14 residues long. The germline CDR1 and CDR2 sequences are LGHDT and YNNKEL (reference sequence). With 1 base clipped from V and 2 bases from J, the junction kept 1 base outside the gene matches. Written as DNA, the CDR3 is TGTGCCAGCAGCCAAGGGACAGGGACCTACGAGCAGTACTTC. Translation gives CASSQGTGTYEQYF.

The chain has TRBV4-1 and TRBJ2-2; 8 nucleotides line up with TRBD2. The CDR3 totals 15 residues. The V gene's germline CDR1 is MGHRA and CDR2 YSYEKL. Trimming cost V 6 bases and J 5 bases; bases outside gene matches: 8. The CDR3 region has the DNA TGCGCCAGCAGAACCAGCGGGGGTAGGACCGGGGAGCTGTTTTTT. Translated, it gives CASRTSGGRTGELFF.

The V call is TRBV24-1, the J call TRBJ2-7; D remains unclear. V lost 0 bases to trimming and J lost 6 bases, with 2 bases between them. Germline V gene lookup returns CDR1 KGHDR and CDR2 SFDVKD. This CDR3 has 11 amino acids. The CDR3 here is CATSDLAEQYF. The CDR3 DNA reads TGTGCCACCAGTGATTTGGCCGAGCAGTACTTC.

The sample holds one count of this clone. V gene TRBV6-4 combines with J gene TRBJ2-3, with TRBD2 matching 7 bases. V was pared by 7 bases and J by 6 bases, with 1 base of the junction left unmatched. CDR1 MRHNA and CDR2 SNTAGT come from the germline V gene. The CDR3 is 11 residues long. CDR3: CASKGGDTQYF. The CDR3 coding sequence is TGTGCCAGCAAGGGAGGGGATACGCAGTATTTT.

The V gene is TRBV12-3 or TRBV12-4, the J gene TRBJ1-3; D is perhaps TRBD1 (6 bases). There are 13 residues in the CDR3. V was cut by 8 bases and J by 0 bases, with 8 bases left in between. The CDR3 sequence is CASGQISGNTIYF. Written as DNA, the CDR3 is TGTGCCAGCGGACAGATCTCTGGAAACACCATATATTTT.

The chain has TRBV14 and TRBJ2-3; D may be TRBD2 (5 bases). Trimming shortened V by 5 bases and J by 2 bases, and 14 bases separated the two germline ends. Germline V CDR1 and CDR2: SGHDN, FVKESK. The CDR3 is made up of 15 amino acids. The CDR3 spells CASSASGLYTDTQYF. CDR3 DNA sequence: TGTGCCAGCAGCGCAAGCGGACTTTACACAGATACGCAGTATTTT.

This clone was detected only a few times. This chain joins TRBV6-5 and TRBJ1-1, with D maybe TRBD1 (5 bases). Germline V CDR1 and CDR2: MNHEY, SVGAGI. The V and J ends lost 8 bases and 0 bases respectively, with 10 bases between them. CDR3 length: 13 amino acids. This CDR3 reads CASWRGLNTEAFF. DNA for the CDR3: TGTGCCAGCTGGCGGGGCCTGAACACTGAAGCTTTCTTT.

The chain recombines TRBV25-1 with TRBJ2-7; possible D gene TRBD1, 5 bases. Trimming took 4 bases from V and 4 from J, leaving 14 bases between them. CDR1 is MGHDK and CDR2 is SYGVNS in the germline V gene. The CDR3 has 14 residues. In DNA form, the CDR3 reads TGTGCCAGCAGTGGAAAAGGGGTGTCATACGAGCAGTACTTC. Translated, it gives CASSGKGVSYEQYF.

The chain employs TRBV5-6 and TRBJ1-2; tentatively, D is TRBD1 (6 bases). Trimming left V 0 bases short and J 8 bases short, with 11 bases between. The CDR3 is made up of 13 amino acids. Germline CDR1 is SGHDT and CDR2 is YYEEEE. This CDR3 is CASSLEVRGGYTF. In DNA form, the CDR3 reads TGTGCCAGCAGCTTGGAAGTCAGGGGCGGCTACACCTTC. The entire variable domain, with the rest obtained from reference TRBV5-6 and TRBJ1-2, is as follows: DAGVTQSPTHLIKTRGQQVTLRCSPKSGHDTVSWYQQALGQGPQFIFQYYEEEERQRGNFPDRFSGHQFPNYSSELNVNALLLGDSALYLCASSLEVRGGYTFGSGTRLTVV.

The chain uses TRBV5-4 and TRBJ1-5, with D hard to call. Per germline, CDR1 SGHNT and CDR2 YYREEE (reference sequence). The CDR3 totals 15 residues. Deletions cut 0 bases from V and 1 base from J, with 8 bases between. The CDR3 nucleotides are TGTGCCAGCAGCTTGGATCCGAGGAGCAATCAGCCCCAGCATTTT. Translating it yields CASSLDPRSNQPQHF. Variable domain in full (rest from reference TRBV5-4 and TRBJ1-5): ETGVTQSPTHLIKTRGQQVTLRCSSQSGHNTVSWYQQALGQGPQFIFQYYREEENGRGNFPPRFSGLQFPNYSSELNVNALELDDSALYLCASSLDPRSNQPQHFGDGTRLSIL.

The chain employs TRBV10-1 and TRBJ1-4, with D perhaps TRBD1 (5 bases). Looked up from germline, CDR1 is WNHNN and CDR2 is SYGVQD (reference sequence). V lost 8 bases and J lost 5, with 12 bases in between. The length of the CDR3 is 13 residues. CDR3 DNA: TGCGCCAGCGTCGACAGTAAGAATGAAAAACTGTTTTTT. Amino acids: CASVDSKNEKLFF.

V and J are TRBV29-1 and TRBJ1-1; the match to TRBD1 covers 7 bases. The CDR3 contains 12 residues. V dropped 5 bases and J dropped 5; count of bases not matched to a gene: 5. Per germline, CDR1 SQVTM and CDR2 ANQGSEA. The CDR3: CSVRDSPTEAFF. CDR3 nucleotides: TGCAGCGTTCGGGACAGCCCTACTGAAGCTTTCTTT.

This clone was seen once. The chain links TRBV11-2 to TRBJ2-3, with 7 bases identical to TRBD2. The CDR3 sequence is 18 residues long. The V segment lost 3 bases and the J segment 2 bases; nucleotides outside the gene matches: 14. Germline CDR1 SGHAT, CDR2 FQNNGV. In DNA, the CDR3 is TGTGCCAGCAGCTTTCCAGCGGGGTTACGAAGTCACACAGATACGCAGTATTTT. Amino acid sequence: CASSFPAGLRSHTDTQYF. Variable domain in full (rest from reference TRBV11-2 and TRBJ2-3): EAGVAQSPRYKIIEKRQSVAFWCNPISGHATLYWYQQILGQGPKLLIQFQNNGVVDDSQLPKDRFSAERLKGVDSTLKIQPAKLEDSAVYLCASSFPAGLRSHTDTQYFGPGTRLTVL.

This clone was picked up one time. The chain recombines TRBV9 with TRBJ2-5; no firm D call. V was shortened by 0 bases and J by 0 bases, with 6 bases between the two germline ends. The CDR3 extends over 14 amino acids. Germline assignment: CDR1 SGDLS and CDR2 YYNGEE. The CDR3 reads CASSVEVHQETQYF. The CDR3 nucleotides are TGTGCCAGCAGCGTAGAGGTCCACCAAGAGACCCAGTACTTC. Combining the CDR3 with reference TRBV9 and TRBJ2-5 gives the whole variable domain DSGVTQTPKHLITATGQRVTLRCSPRSGDLSVYWYQQSLDQGLQFLIQYYNGEERAKGNILERFSAQQFPDLHSELNLSSLELGDSALYFCASSVEVHQETQYFGPGTRLLVL.

This clone appeared once. The rearrangement links TRBV30 to TRBJ2-7; D not resolved. Looked up from germline, CDR1 is GTSNPN and CDR2 is SVGIG (reference sequence). CDR3 length equals 10 residues. The V and J ends lost 1 base and 7 bases respectively, with 5 bases between them. The CDR3 region is CAWSGREQYF. In DNA form, the CDR3 reads TGTGCCTGGAGTGGTAGGGAGCAGTACTTC.

This clone came up a few times. The CDR3 nucleotides are TGTGCCAGTAGTACCACAGGGGGTACCAATCAGCCCCAGCATTTT. Residues: CASSTTGGTNQPQHF. This chain joins TRBV19 and TRBJ1-5; TRBD1 matches at 8 bases. Germline V gene lookup returns CDR1 LNHDA and CDR2 SQIVND (reference sequence). The CDR3 runs to 15 residues. Trimming at V came to 4 bases and at J to 3 bases, leaving 5 bases not matched to a gene.

The chain recombines TRBV18 with TRBJ1-6, with no clear D. Trimming left V 5 bases short and J 4 bases short, with 15 bases between. CDR1 and CDR2 from the germline V gene are KGHSH and LQKENI. CDR3 length: 16 amino acids. Written as DNA, the CDR3 is TGTGCCAGCTCAGTGGGCAGAGCAGAATATAATTCACCCCTCCACTTT. This sequence encodes CASSVGRAEYNSPLHF.

The chain employs TRBV5-1 and TRBJ2-1; 8 bases agree with TRBD2. The CDR3 has 14 residues. V lost 4 bases and J lost 4; bases outside the gene matches: 4. Germline V gene data show CDR1 as SGHRS and CDR2 as YFSETQ. The CDR3 DNA sequence: TGCGCCAGCAGCGGAAGCGGGGGATACAATGAGCAGTTCTTC. Amino acids: CASSGSGGYNEQFF.

The chain joins TRBV2 to TRBJ2-2; no definite D call. Trimming left V 8 bases short and J 0 bases short, with 7 bases between. There are 13 residues in the CDR3. The germline CDR1 and CDR2 sequences are SNHLY and FYNNEI. CDR3 in amino acids: CASHIANTGELFF. Here the CDR3 DNA reads TGTGCCAGCCATATCGCGAACACCGGGGAGCTGTTTTTT.

This clone was seen a few times. V gene TRBV3-1 (or the pseudogene TRBV3-2) combines with J gene TRBJ2-7; 7 nucleotides align to TRBD2. Germline loops: CDR1 LGHDT, CDR2 YNNKEL (reference sequence). The V segment lost 4 bases and the J segment 0 bases; nucleotides outside the gene matches: 6. This CDR3 is 15 amino acids long. CDR3 protein: CASSPPRGSSYEQYF. CDR3 DNA: TGTGCCAGCAGCCCCCCGCGGGGGTCCTCCTACGAGCAGTACTTC.

The CDR3 DNA reads as TGTGCCACCAGCAGACAGCAGGGTCCAGGCTACGAGCAGTACTTC. Its translation: CATSRQQGPGYEQYF. The chain couples TRBV15 to TRBJ2-7, with TRBD1 as a possible D gene (5 bases). Germline V lookup: CDR1 LNHNV, CDR2 YYDKDF (reference sequence). The CDR3 totals 15 residues. Trimming removed 2 bases from V and 3 bases from J, with 14 bases in between.

The rearrangement links TRBV23-1 to TRBJ2-6; 7 bases map to TRBD1. TRBV23-1 is assigned to the ORF class and has an uncertain function. The trim removed 0 bases at V and 2 bases at J, leaving 13 bases unmatched. The length of the CDR3 is 20 residues. The CDR3 nucleotides are TGCGCCAGCAGTCAATCGTTATCGGGACAGATGCGAACTGGGGCCAACGTCCTGACTTTC. This translates into CASSQSLSGQMRTGANVLTF.

This clone was found a few times. This chain joins TRBV20-1 and TRBJ2-5; D remains ambiguous. The CDR3 loop spans 11 amino acids. In germline, CDR1 is DFQATT, CDR2 SNEGSKA (reference sequence). With 2 bases removed from V and 4 bases from J, the gap between germline ends came to 5 bases. CDR3 residues: CSARQSETQYF. The CDR3 bases are TGCAGTGCTAGACAGTCAGAGACCCAGTACTTC.

The chain employs TRBV5-1 and TRBJ2-7; TRBD2 agrees at 7 bases. The CDR3 runs 16 residues. Germline assignment: CDR1 SGHRS and CDR2 YFSETQ. V lost 5 bases to trimming and J lost 7 bases; unmatched junction nucleotides: 18. The CDR3 bases are TGCGCCAGCAGTCCTCCGGCTAGCGGTTCCTTGGGGGAGCAGTACTTC. This translates into CASSPPASGSLGEQYF. The variable domain in full, completed from reference TRBV5-1 and TRBJ2-7, reads KAGVTQTPRYLIKTRGQQVTLSCSPISGHRSVSWYQQTPGQGLQFLFEYFSETQRNKGNFPGRFSGRQFSNSRSEMNVSTLELGDSALYLCASSPPASGSLGEQYFGPGTRLTVT.

This clone was recorded a few times. The chain has TRBV7-2 and TRBJ1-1; D is uncertain. In germline, CDR1 is SGHTA, CDR2 FQGNSA. The CDR3 covers 14 residues. V was trimmed by 1 base and J by 4 bases, leaving 10 bases between them. CDR3 region: CASSLGHLSTEAFF. The DNA for the CDR3 is TGTGCCAGCAGCTTAGGACACCTTTCCACTGAAGCTTTCTTT. Full variable domain (outside the CDR3, taken from reference TRBV7-2 and TRBJ1-1): GAGVSQSPSNKVTEKGKDVELRCDPISGHTALYWYRQSLGQGLEFLIYFQGNSAPDKSGLPSDRFSAERTGGSVSTLTIQRTQQEDSAVYLCASSLGHLSTEAFFGQGTRLTVV.

The genes are TRBV7-7 and TRBJ2-2; no firm D call. The CDR3 has 15 residues. Looked up from germline, CDR1 is SSHAT and CDR2 is FNYEAQ (reference sequence). Trimming took 3 bases from V and 1 from J, leaving 9 bases between them. CDR3 bases: TGTGCCAGCAGCTTTGTGTCCCAGAACACCGGGGAGCTGTTTTTT. Translated, it gives CASSFVSQNTGELFF.

The genes are TRBV19 and TRBJ2-3; D not certain. The CDR3 totals 13 residues. Trimming shortened V by 9 bases and J by 2 bases, and 12 bases separated the two germline ends. Germline values: CDR1 LNHDA, CDR2 SQIVND (reference sequence). As DNA, the CDR3 is TGTGCCAGCCAAGGAGTGGTCACAGATACGCAGTATTTT. This codes for CASQGVVTDTQYF. The entire variable domain, with the rest obtained from reference TRBV19 and TRBJ2-3, is as follows: DGGITQSPKYLFRKEGQNVTLSCEQNLNHDAMYWYRQDPGQGLRLIYYSQIVNDFQKGDIAEGYSVSREKKESFPLTVTSAQKNPTAFYLCASQGVVTDTQYFGPGTRLTVL.

This chain uses TRBV9 with TRBJ2-3; D unresolved. The V and J ends lost 7 bases and 4 bases respectively, with 13 bases between them. The CDR3 contains 13 residues. CDR1 is SGDLS, CDR2 YYNGEE, per germline. The CDR3 DNA follows: TGTGCCAGCGGTAGTATGGGCGCAGATACGCAGTATTTT. Protein: CASGSMGADTQYF.